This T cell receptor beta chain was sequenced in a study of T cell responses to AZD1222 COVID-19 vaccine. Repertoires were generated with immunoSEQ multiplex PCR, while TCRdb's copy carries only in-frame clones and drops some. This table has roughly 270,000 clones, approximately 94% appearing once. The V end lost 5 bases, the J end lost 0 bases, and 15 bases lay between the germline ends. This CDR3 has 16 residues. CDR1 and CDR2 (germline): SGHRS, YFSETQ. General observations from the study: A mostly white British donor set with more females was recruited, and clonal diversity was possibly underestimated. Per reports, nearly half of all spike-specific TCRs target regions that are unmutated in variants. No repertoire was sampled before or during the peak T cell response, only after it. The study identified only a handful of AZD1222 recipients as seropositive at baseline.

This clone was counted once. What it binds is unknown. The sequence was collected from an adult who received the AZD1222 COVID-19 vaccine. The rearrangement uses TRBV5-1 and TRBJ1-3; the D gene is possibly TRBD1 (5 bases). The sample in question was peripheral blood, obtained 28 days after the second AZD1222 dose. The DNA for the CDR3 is TGCGCCAGCAGTAGCCGGGGCCTCTCCTCTGGAAACACCATATATTTT. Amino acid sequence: CASSSRGLSSGNTIYF.